This TCR beta chain was captured by sequencing in a study of cytomegalovirus exposure and HLA in healthy donors. The donors were members of the validation cohort comprising 100 to 150 subjects, separate from the approximately 670-subject first cohort. Whole-study findings and limits: The study flagged around 160 TCR beta chains as cytomegalovirus-associated. Most sequenced TCRs were rare (though some public TCRs occurred in many donors).

Sequencing was performed with immunoSEQ multiplex PCR; in TCRdb, only in-frame clones are kept and a portion is missing. The sample consists of 100,000 to 150,000 clones, 88% of them appearing once. Turning to this clone: Its antigen is unknown.

The CDR3 covers 16 residues. CDR1 is SGHDN, CDR2 FVKESK, per germline. Trimming shortened V by 1 base and J by 10 bases, and 20 bases separated the two germline ends. The V call is TRBV14, the J call TRBJ2-1; no reliable D call. What was sequenced was PBMCs. The sequence was collected from a man aged 25 to 40 in good health and CMV-seronegative. The chain's CDR3 is CASSQALAVRVAEQFF. CDR3 nucleotides: TGTGCCAGCAGCCAAGCGTTAGCCGTACGTGTAGCCGAGCAGTTCTTC.